This entry lists 25 T cell receptor beta chains sequenced from one sample in a study of regulatory T cells in long-lasting Graves disease. Time point here: persistent/refractory GD, antithyroid drugs over 5 years with positive TRAb. RNA extracted from PBMCs served as the sequencing template. According to the study, TCR beta libraries were built with iRepertoire HTBI primers and CDR3-region Arm-PCR. TCRdb itself ran the multiplex PCR reads through MiXCR, one entry per CDR3 protein. The data show about 470,000 distinct CDR3 sequences, less than 25% seen once. Specimen: peripheral blood mononuclear cells (PBMCs), collected when the disease was refractory, from a patient treated with antithyroid drugs. The receptors stem from a female donor with Graves disease.

The table lists this clonotype with many counts. The chain recombines TRBV3-1 with TRBJ1-2, with TRBD1 identical over 9 bases. This CDR3 has 15 residues. Germline V gives CDR1 LGHDT, CDR2 YNNKEL (reference sequence). With V trimmed by 1 base and J by 5 bases, 5 bases remained unmatched. Here the CDR3 reads CASSQGTGGWYGYTF. CDR3 nucleotides: TGTGCCAGCAGCCAAGGTACAGGGGGCTGGTATGGCTACACCTTC. The full variable domain, rest sourced from reference TRBV3-1 and TRBJ1-2, is DTAVSQTPKYLVTQMGNDKSIKCEQNLGHDTMYWYKQDSKKFLKIMFSYNNKELIINETVPNRFSPKSPDKAHLNLHINSLELGDSAVYFCASSQGTGGWYGYTFGSGTRLTVV.

This clonotype was counted ten times or more. The CDR3 bases are TGTGCCAGCAGTGTTGGGACTAGCGGGGCGAACACCGGGGAGCTGTTTTTT. Translated: CASSVGTSGANTGELFF. The V call is TRBV6-1, the J call TRBJ2-2, with TRBD2 matching over 13 bases. The CDR3 covers 17 residues. Germline V lookup: CDR1 MNHNS, CDR2 SASEGT. With V trimmed by 4 bases and J by 0 bases, 2 bases remained unmatched.

The V and J genes are TRBV4-2 and TRBJ2-4, with a tentative D call TRBD1 (6 bases). Germline V gene data show CDR1 as LGHNA and CDR2 as YNFKEQ. The V gene lost 1 base and the J gene lost 0 bases, with 13 bases spanning the gap. The CDR3 has 17 amino acids. CDR3 amino acids: CASSQALTGLAKNIQYF. The CDR3 DNA sequence: TGTGCCAGCAGCCAAGCCCTCACAGGGTTAGCCAAAAACATTCAGTACTTC.

This clonotype was counted many times. The V and J genes are TRBV20-1 and TRBJ1-6, with TRBD1 matching over 7 bases. Germline CDR1 and CDR2: DFQATT and SNEGSKA (reference sequence). The CDR3 spans 14 residues. The V gene end was trimmed by 6 bases and the J gene end by 5 bases; junction bases not matched to a gene: 7. The CDR3 DNA reads as TGCAGTGCGAGTGCGGGACAGAATAATTCACCCCTCCACTTT. Translation: CSASAGQNNSPLHF.

In this sample, this clonotype turned up many times. The V call is TRBV7-9, the J call TRBJ2-7, with D unresolved. The germline V and J ends were trimmed by 3 bases and 0 bases, with 6 bases remaining between them. This CDR3 is built from 13 residues. The V gene's germline CDR1 is SEHNR and CDR2 FQNEAQ (reference sequence). For the CDR3, the DNA is TGTGCCAGCAGCTTCGAGAACTCCTACGAGCAGTACTTC. Protein product: CASSFENSYEQYF.

This clonotype appeared a few times. The chain uses TRBV7-3 and TRBJ1-2, with D perhaps TRBD1 (5 bases). In germline, CDR1 is SGHTA, CDR2 FQGTGA. Trimming stripped 4 bases from V and 4 bases from J, with 13 bases between. This CDR3 has 14 amino acids. In DNA form, the CDR3 reads TGTGCCAGCAGCTCCCAGGGAGCAGTCTATGGCTACACCTTC. It specifies CASSSQGAVYGYTF.

This clonotype has a count of ten or more. This chain links TRBV24-1 with TRBJ1-2; D remains unclear. The CDR3 runs to 15 residues. The V end was cut by 4 bases, the J end by 4 bases, with 15 bases between. Germline V CDR1 and CDR2: KGHDR, SFDVKD. The CDR3 protein is CATSEGDGRAYGYTF. CDR3 bases: TGTGCCACCAGTGAGGGTGACGGGAGGGCCTATGGCTACACCTTC.

The chain is built from TRBV4-1 and TRBJ2-4, with 12 bases lining up with TRBD2. Trimming took 6 bases from V and 0 from J; bases not matched to a gene: 9. CDR1 is MGHRA and CDR2 is YSYEKL in the germline V gene. The CDR3 runs 18 residues. CDR3 amino acids: CASRELAGGGLAKNIQYF. CDR3 DNA: TGCGCCAGCAGGGAACTAGCGGGAGGCGGACTAGCCAAAAACATTCAGTACTTC.

About this clonotype itself: It may be a read error: a sequence one base away is much more abundant. The CDR3 carries no conserved terminal phenylalanine or tryptophan, so it likely arises from a read error. V is TRBV28 and J is TRBJ1-1; TRBD1 is a possible D gene (5 bases). Trimming cost V 3 bases and J 4 bases, with 30 bases left between them. This CDR3 contains 20 residues. Germline V gene lookup returns CDR1 MDHEN and CDR2 SYDVKM. The CDR3 DNA is TGTGCCAGCAGTTTTGAGGGTTTATGGACGTCGGGGACCGGGGCCACTGAAGCTTTCTCT. It is translated as CASSFEGLWTSGTGATEAFS.

The sample holds many counts of this clonotype. V gene TRBV28 combines with J gene TRBJ2-3; 8 nucleotides line up with TRBD1. Looked up from germline, CDR1 is MDHEN and CDR2 is SYDVKM. This CDR3 region has 14 residues. V was clipped by 5 bases and J by 3 bases; unmatched bases: 4. The CDR3 here is CASSSDRGTDTQYF. The CDR3 nucleotides are TGTGCCAGCAGTAGCGACAGGGGAACAGATACGCAGTATTTT.

This clonotype was seen a handful of times. J is TRBJ2-7 and V is TRBV9, with D tentatively TRBD1 (7 bases). CDR1 is SGDLS and CDR2 is YYNGEE in the germline V gene. Trimming removed 3 bases from V and 3 bases from J, with 16 bases in between. CDR3 size: 15 residues. CDR3 amino acids: CASSGQGLPIYEQYF. CDR3 nucleotide sequence: TGTGCCAGCAGCGGACAGGGACTCCCCATCTACGAGCAGTACTTC.

This clonotype was found a few times. V and J are TRBV20-1 and TRBJ2-7, with D maybe TRBD2 (5 bases). The germline V gene has CDR1 DFQATT and CDR2 SNEGSKA (reference sequence). The CDR3 contains 12 residues. V dropped 6 bases and J dropped 5 bases, with 14 bases sitting between them. CDR3 region: CSAQLREHEQYF. CDR3 coding DNA: TGCAGTGCGCAGCTGAGGGAACACGAGCAGTACTTC.

This clonotype has a count of ten or more. The chain couples TRBV3-1 to TRBJ1-2; TRBD1 might be the D (6 bases). From germline, CDR1 is LGHDT and CDR2 YNNKEL (reference sequence). V lost 5 bases and J lost 6, with 16 bases in between. The length of the CDR3 is 14 residues. CDR3 DNA sequence: TGTGCCAGCAGCTCCCGACAGGAACTGGATGGCTACACCTTC. Translation: CASSSRQELDGYTF.

Comment on this clonotype: A read error may be the cause here, since a much bigger clone is one base away. This chain connects TRBV20-1 to TRBJ2-7, with 9 bases identical to TRBD1. Germline V gene lookup returns CDR1 DFQATT and CDR2 SNEGSKA (reference sequence). V lost 5 bases, J lost 1 base, and 3 bases stayed unmatched. This CDR3 has 13 residues. CDR3 sequence (DNA): TGCAGTGCTTCCGGGACAGGGTCCTACGAGCAGTACTTC. Its protein product is CSASGTGSYEQYF.

This clonotype showed up just a few times. The genes are TRBV9 and TRBJ2-2; the match to TRBD1 covers 9 bases. Per germline, CDR1 SGDLS and CDR2 YYNGEE. Unmatched junction bases numbered 6, after V lost 3 bases and J lost 3 bases. The CDR3 extends over 16 amino acids. CDR3 sequence (DNA): TGTGCCAGCAGCGAGGCCCGGGACAGGGACACCGGGGAGCTGTTTTTT. It specifies CASSEARDRDTGELFF.

The sample holds a few counts of this clonotype. The J gene is TRBJ2-7, the V gene TRBV6-2 or TRBV6-3; maybe TRBD1 (7 bases). The V gene's germline CDR1 is MNHEY and CDR2 SVGEGT. Trimming removed 1 base from V and 5 bases from J, with 15 bases in between. The CDR3 has 15 amino acids. The CDR3 DNA is TGTGCCAGCAGTTACTTTGGCGGGACAGTTCACGAGCAGTACTTC. This sequence encodes CASSYFGGTVHEQYF.

In the case of this clonotype: This may arise from a read error, as a much more abundant clone is one base away. The chain uses TRBV6-2 or TRBV6-3 and TRBJ2-7; D not resolved. Germline V gene sequence: CDR1 MNHEY, CDR2 SVGEGT. CDR3 length equals 14 residues. The CDR3 loop is CAGSLHGLTYEQYF. CDR3 sequence (DNA): TGTGCCGGCAGCCTGCACGGATTAACCTACGAGCAGTACTTC.

This clonotype has more than one count but fewer than ten. The chain links TRBV6-1 to TRBJ1-5; D is unclear. Trimming pared 6 bases from V and 0 bases from J, leaving 12 bases between. Germline CDR1 MNHNS, CDR2 SASEGT. This CDR3 is 15 amino acids long. The CDR3 here is CASRLTLYSNQPQHF. For the CDR3, the DNA is TGTGCCAGCAGACTGACACTTTATAGCAATCAGCCCCAGCATTTT.

This clonotype was counted only a few times. The chain recombines TRBV6-2 or TRBV6-3 with TRBJ1-5; no clear D. The CDR3 is made up of 15 amino acids. Germline V CDR1 and CDR2: MNHEY, SVGEGT. Trimming stripped 0 bases from V and 3 bases from J, with 9 bases between. The CDR3 nucleotides are TGTGCCAGCAGTTACTCTTCAGGTAACAATCAGCCCCAGCATTTT. Amino acids: CASSYSSGNNQPQHF.

This clonotype has a count of ten or more. The chain uses TRBV7-9 and TRBJ1-6; no clear D gene. Germline CDR1 is SEHNR and CDR2 is FQNEAQ (reference sequence). Trimming removed 5 bases at V and 3 bases at J, with 14 bases between. The CDR3 consists of 16 residues. The CDR3 nucleotides are TGTGCCAGCAGCCTAGGAGGGAGACTCTATAATTCACCCCTCCACTTT. Amino acids: CASSLGGRLYNSPLHF.

This clonotype has ten or more counts. CDR3 coding DNA: TGTGCCAGCAGCGGGACAGGGGGACGGACTGAAGCTTTCTTT. It yields the protein CASSGTGGRTEAFF. V usage is TRBV7-9 and J usage is TRBJ1-1, with 11 bases aligning to TRBD1. The CDR3 runs to 14 residues. Germline trimming cut 5 bases from V and 5 bases from J; bases unmatched to any gene: 4. CDR1 is SEHNR and CDR2 is FQNEAQ in the germline V gene (reference sequence).

This clonotype has a count of ten or more. The junction departs from the called germline gene at one end, perhaps through a read error. The chain is built from TRBV2 and TRBJ1-4; D is ambiguous. The CDR3 is made up of 11 amino acids. The germline CDR1 and CDR2 sequences are SNHLY and FYNNEI. The CDR3 spells CASSAARVVFF. CDR3 DNA sequence: TGTGCCAGCAGTGCCGCACGGGTGGTCTTTTTC.

The V call is TRBV3-2, the J call TRBJ1-1; the D call of TRBD1 is as the table states it, not checked on the DNA. TRBV3-2 represents a pseudogene. The CDR3 is 19 amino acids. The CDR3 region is CASSQIPRDNAPMNTEAFF. The CDR3 nucleotides are TGTGCCAGCAGCCAGATTCCCAGGGACAATGCCCCAATGAACACTGAAGCTTTCTTT.

The V gene is TRBV18, the J gene TRBJ2-1; no clear D gene. CDR1 is KGHSH and CDR2 is LQKENI in the germline V gene. Trimming took 4 bases from V and 7 from J, leaving 11 bases between them. This CDR3 is built from 13 residues. The CDR3 loop is CASSRGRSNEQFF. The CDR3 DNA reads as TGTGCCAGCTCACGCGGACGGTCAAATGAGCAGTTCTTC.

This clonotype was detected ten times or more. This sequence joins TRBV2 and TRBJ1-2, with D maybe TRBD1 (6 bases). Germline CDR1 and CDR2: SNHLY and FYNNEI. CDR3 length: 13 amino acids. V was cut by 6 bases and J by 4 bases, with 12 bases left in between. The CDR3 loop is CASSPGQSYGYTF. In DNA form, the CDR3 reads TGTGCCAGCAGCCCAGGACAGAGCTATGGCTACACCTTC. Based on the CDR3 plus reference TRBV2 and TRBJ1-2, the full variable domain is EPEVTQTPSHQVTQMGQEVILRCVPISNHLYFYWYRQILGQKVEFLVSFYNNEISEKSEIFDDQFSVERPDGSNFTLKIRSTKLEDSAMYFCASSPGQSYGYTFGSGTRLTVV.